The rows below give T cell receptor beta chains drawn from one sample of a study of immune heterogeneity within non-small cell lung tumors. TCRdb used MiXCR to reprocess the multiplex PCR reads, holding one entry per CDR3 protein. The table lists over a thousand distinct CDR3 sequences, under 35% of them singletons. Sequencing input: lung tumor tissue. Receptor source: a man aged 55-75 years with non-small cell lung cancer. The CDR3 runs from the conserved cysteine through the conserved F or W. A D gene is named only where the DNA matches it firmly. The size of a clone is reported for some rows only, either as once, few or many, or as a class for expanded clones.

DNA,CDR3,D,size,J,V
TGTGCCACCGGAATCATGGGGGACACTGAAGCTTTCTTT,CATGIMGDTEAFF,.,.,TRBJ1-1,TRBV28
TGCGCCAGCAGCCAAGTCACTTCAAAGGCCGGAGATGCTGAAGCTTTCTTT,CASSQVTSKAGDAEAFF,.,large,TRBJ1-1,TRBV4-1
TGTGCCAGCAGCCCCGACTCAGATACGCAGTATTTT,CASSPDSDTQYF,.,.,TRBJ2-3,TRBV7-8
TGCGCCAGCGAAGCGGGAGGTTCCTTCTACGAGCAGTACTTC,CASEAGGSFYEQYF,TRBD2,medium-sized,TRBJ2-7,TRBV10-2
TGTGCCAGTAGTATCCGGTCGGGAGAAGTCAATGAGCAGTTCTTC,CASSIRSGEVNEQFF,.,.,TRBJ2-1,TRBV19
TGTGCCAGCAGTTACCCGGGCCTTAACGGCAATGAGCAGTTCTTC,CASSYPGLNGNEQFF,.,large,TRBJ2-1,TRBV6-5
TGTGCCAGCAGCTTGCGCAGGGATGGGCAGCCCCAGCATTTT,CASSLRRDGQPQHF,.,large,TRBJ1-5,TRBV7-2
TGTGCCAGCAGCGTAGTCCCGGAGAGCCATGAGCAGTTCTTC,CASSVVPESHEQFF,.,.,TRBJ2-1,TRBV9
TGTGCCAGCTCACCAGAGGAAGGAGGAGTAGAGACCCAGTACTTC,CASSPEEGGVETQYF,.,medium-sized,TRBJ2-5,TRBV18
TGCGCCAGCAGCCCAGAGGGTTCGGGATGGGGCACAGATACGCAGTATTTT,CASSPEGSGWGTDTQYF,.,medium-sized,TRBJ2-3,TRBV5-1
TGTGCCAGCAAATTGACAGGGGGTCTTTATGGACGCTCCTACAATGAGCAGTTCTTC,CASKLTGGLYGRSYNEQFF,TRBD1,few,TRBJ2-1,TRBV28
TGTGCCAGTAGTATATCTAGCTATGGCTACACCTTC,CASSISSYGYTF,.,medium-sized,TRBJ1-2,TRBV19
TGCGCCAGCAGCTTGGGGGCTAGCTACGAGCAGTACTTC,CASSLGASYEQYF,.,medium-sized,TRBJ2-7,TRBV5-1
TGCAGTGCTAGGAGGCAGTTCAATCAGCCCCAGCATTTT,CSARRQFNQPQHF,.,.,TRBJ1-5,TRBV20-1
TGCAGTGCTAGCATTTCGGGATTCTCTAGCACAGATACGCAGTATTTT,CSASISGFSSTDTQYF,.,large,TRBJ2-3,TRBV20-1
TGCGCCAGCAGCTTGGGGGGGACAGATCTAGCCAAAAACATTCAGTACTTC,CASSLGGTDLAKNIQYF,TRBD1,.,TRBJ2-4,TRBV5-1
TGTGCCAGCACCCGGACTAGCGGGAGCGGCAATGAGCAGTTCTTC,CASTRTSGSGNEQFF,TRBD2,medium-sized,TRBJ2-1,TRBV2